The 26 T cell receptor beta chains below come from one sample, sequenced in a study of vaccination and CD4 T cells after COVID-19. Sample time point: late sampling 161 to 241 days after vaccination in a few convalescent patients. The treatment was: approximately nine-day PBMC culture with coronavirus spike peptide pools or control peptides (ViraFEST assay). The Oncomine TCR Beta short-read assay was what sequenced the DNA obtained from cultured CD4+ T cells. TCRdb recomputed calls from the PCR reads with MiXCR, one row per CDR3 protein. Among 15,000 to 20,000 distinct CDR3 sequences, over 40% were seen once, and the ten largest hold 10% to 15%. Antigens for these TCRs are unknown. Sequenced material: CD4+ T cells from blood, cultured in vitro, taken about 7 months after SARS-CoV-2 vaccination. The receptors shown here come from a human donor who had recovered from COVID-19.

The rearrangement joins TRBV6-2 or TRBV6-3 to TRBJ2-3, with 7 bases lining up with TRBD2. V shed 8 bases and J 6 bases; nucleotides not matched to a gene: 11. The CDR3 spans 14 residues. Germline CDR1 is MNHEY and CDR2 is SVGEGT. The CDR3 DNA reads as TGTGCCAGCCAGCAGCGGGGCCACTCGGATACGCAGTATTTT. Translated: CASQQRGHSDTQYF.

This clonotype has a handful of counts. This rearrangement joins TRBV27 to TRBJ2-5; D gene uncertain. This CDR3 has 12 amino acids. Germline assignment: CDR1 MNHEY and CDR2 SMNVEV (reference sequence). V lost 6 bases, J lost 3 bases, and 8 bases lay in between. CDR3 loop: CASRRTEETQYF. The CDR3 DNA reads TGTGCCAGCAGGCGAACGGAAGAGACCCAGTACTTC.

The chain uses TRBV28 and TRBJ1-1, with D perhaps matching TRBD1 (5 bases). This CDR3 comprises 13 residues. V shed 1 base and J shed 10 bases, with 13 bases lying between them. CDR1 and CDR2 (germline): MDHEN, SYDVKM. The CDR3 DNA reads TGTGCCAGCAGTTTATCTGCGGGGGTTGTAGCTTTCTTT. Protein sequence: CASSLSAGVVAFF.

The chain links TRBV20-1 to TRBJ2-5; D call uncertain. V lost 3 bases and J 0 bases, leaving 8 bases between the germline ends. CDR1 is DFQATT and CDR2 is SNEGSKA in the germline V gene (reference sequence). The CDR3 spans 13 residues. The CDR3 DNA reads TGCAGTGCTAGCGCCCAGGACCAAGAGACCCAGTACTTC. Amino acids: CSASAQDQETQYF.

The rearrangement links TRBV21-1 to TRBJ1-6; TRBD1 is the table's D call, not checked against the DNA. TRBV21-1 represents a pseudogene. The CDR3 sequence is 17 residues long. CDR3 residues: CASNRVKTGLVDSPLHF. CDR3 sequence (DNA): TGTGCCAGCAACCGGGTGAAGACAGGGCTTGTCGATTCACCCCTCCACTTT.

This CDR3 is CASSPGGGQGRETQYF. DNA for the CDR3: TGTGCCAGCAGCCCCGGAGGGGGACAGGGGAGAGAGACCCAGTACTTC. V is TRBV5-4 and J is TRBJ2-5; 10 bases are shared with TRBD1. V trimming: 4 bases; J trimming: 4 bases; junction bases outside the gene matches: 10. This CDR3 comprises 16 residues. The germline CDR1 and CDR2 sequences are SGHNT and YYREEE (reference sequence).

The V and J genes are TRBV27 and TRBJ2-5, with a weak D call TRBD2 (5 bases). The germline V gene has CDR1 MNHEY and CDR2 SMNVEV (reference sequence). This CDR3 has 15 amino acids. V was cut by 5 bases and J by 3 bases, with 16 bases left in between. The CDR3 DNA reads TGTGCCAGCAGTCCGCGGGCCCGCCGGAAAGAGACCCAGTACTTC. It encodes CASSPRARRKETQYF.

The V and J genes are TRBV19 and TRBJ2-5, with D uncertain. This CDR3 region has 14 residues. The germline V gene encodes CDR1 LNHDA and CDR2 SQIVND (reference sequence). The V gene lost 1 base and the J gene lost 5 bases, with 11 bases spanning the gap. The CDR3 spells CASSIGFLRETQYF. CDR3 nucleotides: TGTGCCAGTAGTATAGGATTCCTCCGGGAGACCCAGTACTTC.

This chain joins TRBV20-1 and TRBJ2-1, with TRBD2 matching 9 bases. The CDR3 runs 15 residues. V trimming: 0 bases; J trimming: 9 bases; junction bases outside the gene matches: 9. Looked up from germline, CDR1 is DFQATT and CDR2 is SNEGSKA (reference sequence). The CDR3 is CSARDQVAGDGEQFF. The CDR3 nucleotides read TGCAGTGCTAGAGATCAGGTAGCGGGAGACGGTGAGCAGTTCTTC.

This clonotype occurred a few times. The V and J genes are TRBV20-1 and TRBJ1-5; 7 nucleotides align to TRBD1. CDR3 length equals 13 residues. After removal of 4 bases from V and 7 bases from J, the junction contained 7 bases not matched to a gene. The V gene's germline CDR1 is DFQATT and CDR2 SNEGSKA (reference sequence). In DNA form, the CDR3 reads TGCAGTGCTACCCGACAGGGCCTACAGCCCCAGCATTTT. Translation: CSATRQGLQPQHF.

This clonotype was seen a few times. CDR3 loop: CSAGDRRTGVPPLHF. CDR3 coding DNA: TGCAGTGCCGGGGACAGGCGGACGGGGGTGCCACCCCTCCACTTT. The V gene is TRBV20-1, the J gene TRBJ1-6; 8 positions match TRBD1. The germline V gene has CDR1 DFQATT and CDR2 SNEGSKA (reference sequence). The CDR3 has 15 amino acids. Trimming cost V 6 bases and J 11 bases; bases outside gene matches: 15.

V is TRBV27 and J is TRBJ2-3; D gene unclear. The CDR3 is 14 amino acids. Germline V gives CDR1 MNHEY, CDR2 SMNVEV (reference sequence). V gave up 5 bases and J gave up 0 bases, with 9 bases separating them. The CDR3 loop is CASSPYISTDTQYF. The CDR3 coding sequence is TGTGCCAGCAGTCCCTACATTAGCACAGATACGCAGTATTTT.

This CDR3 reads CASSLPGTAGANVLTF. In DNA form, the CDR3 reads TGTGCCAGCAGCTTACCCGGGACGGCTGGGGCCAACGTCCTGACTTTC. V is TRBV7-3 and J is TRBJ2-6; D possibly uses TRBD1 or TRBD2 (5 bases each). The CDR3 spans 16 residues. Germline V gene lookup returns CDR1 SGHTA and CDR2 FQGTGA. Deletions cut 2 bases from V and 2 bases from J, with 10 bases between.

The CDR3: CATSRAPDRGTDTQYF. The CDR3 DNA is TGTGCCACCAGCAGAGCCCCCGACCGCGGCACAGATACGCAGTATTTT. The chain is built from TRBV15 and TRBJ2-3; D is ambiguous. The V and J ends lost 1 base and 1 base respectively, with 12 bases between them. This CDR3 is built from 16 residues. Germline values: CDR1 LNHNV, CDR2 YYDKDF (reference sequence).

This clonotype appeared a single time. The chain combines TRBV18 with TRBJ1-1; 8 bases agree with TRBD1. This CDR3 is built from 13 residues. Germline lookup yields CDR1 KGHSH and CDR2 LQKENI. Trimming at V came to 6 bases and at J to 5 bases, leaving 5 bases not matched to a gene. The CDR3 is CASSPRGRTEAFF. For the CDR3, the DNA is TGTGCCAGCTCCCCCAGGGGGCGGACTGAAGCTTTCTTT.

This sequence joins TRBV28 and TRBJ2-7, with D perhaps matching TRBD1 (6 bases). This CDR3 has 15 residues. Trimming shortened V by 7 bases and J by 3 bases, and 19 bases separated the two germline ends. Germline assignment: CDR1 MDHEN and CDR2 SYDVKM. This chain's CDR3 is CASTLSRTAVYEQYF. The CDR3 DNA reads TGTGCCAGCACTCTGAGCAGGACAGCGGTCTACGAGCAGTACTTC.

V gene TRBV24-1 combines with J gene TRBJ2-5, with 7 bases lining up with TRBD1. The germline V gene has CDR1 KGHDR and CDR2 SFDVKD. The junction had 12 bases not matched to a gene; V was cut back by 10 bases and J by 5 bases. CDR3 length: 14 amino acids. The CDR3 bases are TGTGCCACAGAGGGGACAGATCAAGGGGAGACCCAGTACTTC. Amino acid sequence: CATEGTDQGETQYF.

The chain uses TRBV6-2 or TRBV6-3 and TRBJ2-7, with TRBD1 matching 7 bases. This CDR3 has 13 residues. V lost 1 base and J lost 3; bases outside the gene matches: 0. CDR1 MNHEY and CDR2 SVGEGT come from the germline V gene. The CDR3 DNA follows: TGTGCCAGCAGTTACTGGGACAGCTACGAGCAGTACTTC. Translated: CASSYWDSYEQYF.

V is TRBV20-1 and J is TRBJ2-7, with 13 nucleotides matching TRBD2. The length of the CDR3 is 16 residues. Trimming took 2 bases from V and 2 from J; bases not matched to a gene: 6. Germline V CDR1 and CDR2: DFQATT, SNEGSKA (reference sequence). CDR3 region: CSARNPGLAGPYEQYF. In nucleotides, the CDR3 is TGCAGTGCTAGAAATCCGGGACTAGCGGGACCCTACGAGCAGTACTTC.

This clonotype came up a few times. CDR3 nucleotides: TGCAGTGCCGACACGGGGGACTCCACAGATACGCAGTATTTT. The encoded protein is CSADTGDSTDTQYF. This rearrangement joins TRBV20-1 to TRBJ2-3, with D possibly TRBD2 on 6 matching bases. Trimming removed 6 bases from V and 2 bases from J, with 15 bases in between. The CDR3 sequence is 14 residues long. Germline V gene sequence: CDR1 DFQATT, CDR2 SNEGSKA (reference sequence).

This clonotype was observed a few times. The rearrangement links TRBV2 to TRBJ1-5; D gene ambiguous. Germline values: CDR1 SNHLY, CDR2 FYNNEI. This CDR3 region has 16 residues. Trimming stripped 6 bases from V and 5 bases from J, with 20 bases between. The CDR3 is CASSLTRRVVYQPQHF. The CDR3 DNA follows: TGTGCCAGCAGCTTGACAAGGAGGGTCGTTTATCAGCCCCAGCATTTT. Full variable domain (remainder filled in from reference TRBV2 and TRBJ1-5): EPEVTQTPSHQVTQMGQEVILRCVPISNHLYFYWYRQILGQKVEFLVSFYNNEISEKSEIFDDQFSVERPDGSNFTLKIRSTKLEDSAMYFCASSLTRRVVYQPQHFGDGTRLSIL.

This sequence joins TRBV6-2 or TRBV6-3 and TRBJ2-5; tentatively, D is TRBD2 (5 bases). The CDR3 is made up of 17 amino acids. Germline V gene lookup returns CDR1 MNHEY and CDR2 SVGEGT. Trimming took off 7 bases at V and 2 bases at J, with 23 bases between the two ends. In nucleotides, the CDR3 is TGTGCCAGCACTTATCCAACGCAGGACTCGCTACAAGAGACCCAGTACTTC. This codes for CASTYPTQDSLQETQYF.

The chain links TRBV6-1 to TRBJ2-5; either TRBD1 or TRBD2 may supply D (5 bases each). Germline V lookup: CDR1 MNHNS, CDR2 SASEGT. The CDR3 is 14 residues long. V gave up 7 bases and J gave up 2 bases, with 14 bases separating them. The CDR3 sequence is CASTKMGRQETQYF. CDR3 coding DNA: TGTGCCAGCACCAAAATGGGACGGCAAGAGACCCAGTACTTC.

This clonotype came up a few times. CDR3 region: CSAGQQPNYGYTF. The CDR3 region has the DNA TGCAGTGCCGGACAGCAACCGAACTATGGCTACACCTTC. This rearrangement joins TRBV20-1 to TRBJ1-2; a weak D match, TRBD1 (6 bases). Germline V CDR1 and CDR2: DFQATT, SNEGSKA (reference sequence). CDR3 size: 13 residues. The V end was cut by 6 bases, the J end by 2 bases, with 13 bases between.

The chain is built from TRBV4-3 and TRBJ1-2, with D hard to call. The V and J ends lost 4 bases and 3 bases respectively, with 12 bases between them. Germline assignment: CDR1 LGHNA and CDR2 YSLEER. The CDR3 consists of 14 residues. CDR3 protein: CASSLNTGDYGYTF. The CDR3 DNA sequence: TGCGCCAGCAGCCTCAATACCGGGGACTATGGCTACACCTTC.

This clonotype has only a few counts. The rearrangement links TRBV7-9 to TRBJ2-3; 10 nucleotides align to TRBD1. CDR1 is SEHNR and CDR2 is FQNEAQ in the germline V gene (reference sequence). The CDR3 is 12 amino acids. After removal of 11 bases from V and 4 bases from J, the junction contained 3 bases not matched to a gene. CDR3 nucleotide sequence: TGTGCCGGCGGACAGGGGGCAGATACGCAGTATTTT. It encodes CAGGQGADTQYF.